These T cell receptor beta chains were read from a single sample in a study of T cell responses to AZD1222 COVID-19 vaccine. Using immunoSEQ multiplex PCR, the repertoire was profiled, and TCRdb retains in-frame clones only, with some absent. This table holds 170,000 or so clones, over 75% found once. This sample comprised peripheral blood, obtained on day 0 of AZD1222 vaccination. The source of these receptors is an adult in good health. CDR3s include the opening cysteine and the closing phenylalanine or tryptophan.

CDR3aa: CASSRGGGFTDTQYF; v_gene: TRBV11-1; len: 15; j_gene: TRBJ2-3
CDR3aa: CASSLAGGSYEQYF; v_gene: TRBV7-2; len: 14; j_gene: TRBJ2-7
CDR3aa: CASSVVSGGTDTQYF; v_gene: TRBV9; len: 15; j_gene: TRBJ2-3
CDR3aa: CASSVAKRSNQPQHF; v_gene: TRBV2; len: 15; j_gene: TRBJ1-5
CDR3aa: CASSLAVGETQYF; v_gene: TRBV7-6; len: 13; j_gene: TRBJ2-5
CDR3aa: CASTRNEQYF; v_gene: TRBV27; len: 10; j_gene: TRBJ2-7
CDR3aa: CASSLGPGLSRHIDTQYF; v_gene: TRBV7-6; len: 18; j_gene: TRBJ2-3
CDR3aa: CSVGDRSGNHGYTF; v_gene: TRBV29-1; len: 14; j_gene: TRBJ1-2
CDR3aa: CASSPVGDGVNSPLHF; v_gene: TRBV19; len: 16; j_gene: TRBJ1-6
CDR3aa: CASSYSRTFANYGYTF; v_gene: TRBV6-2/TRBV6-3; len: 16; j_gene: TRBJ1-2
CDR3aa: CASSYERGLMNTEAFF; v_gene: TRBV6-5; len: 16; j_gene: TRBJ1-1
CDR3aa: CASSQGLGAVAKNIQYF; v_gene: TRBV4-3; len: 17; j_gene: TRBJ2-4
CDR3aa: CASSVRSDSGNTIYF; v_gene: TRBV9; len: 15; j_gene: TRBJ1-3
CDR3aa: CASSLAGGQRSYGYTF; v_gene: TRBV7-2; len: 16; j_gene: TRBJ1-2
CDR3aa: CASSLEDSRWSSYEQYF; v_gene: TRBV7-8; len: 17; j_gene: TRBJ2-7
CDR3aa: CASREGGRRYNQPQHF; v_gene: TRBV2; len: 16; j_gene: TRBJ1-5
CDR3aa: CASSLSDEQFF; v_gene: TRBV19; len: 11; j_gene: TRBJ2-1
CDR3aa: CASFQGAGGEQFF; v_gene: TRBV2; len: 13; j_gene: TRBJ2-1
CDR3aa: CASSRDRGQSGYGYTF; v_gene: TRBV5-6; len: 16; j_gene: TRBJ1-2
CDR3aa: CASTPDASHQPQHF; v_gene: TRBV6-2/TRBV6-3; len: 14; j_gene: TRBJ1-5
CDR3aa: CASTPGTEAFF; v_gene: TRBV7-9; len: 11; j_gene: TRBJ1-1
CDR3aa: CASSPATSGGHTDTQYF; v_gene: TRBV18; len: 17; j_gene: TRBJ2-3
CDR3aa: CASSLVAGGPDTQYF; v_gene: TRBV7-2; len: 15; j_gene: TRBJ2-3
CDR3aa: CASRLRLGGTTEAFF; v_gene: TRBV28; len: 15; j_gene: TRBJ1-1
CDR3aa: CASSYSQGMNEQYF; v_gene: TRBV6-6; len: 14; j_gene: TRBJ2-7
CDR3aa: CASSYRLATTYEQYF; v_gene: TRBV6-2/TRBV6-3; len: 15; j_gene: TRBJ2-7
CDR3aa: CASSAGTGGGYRETQYF; v_gene: TRBV9; len: 17; j_gene: TRBJ2-5
CDR3aa: CASSLVGQGGNEQFF; v_gene: TRBV7-2; len: 15; j_gene: TRBJ2-1
CDR3aa: CASNTGSYSPLHF; v_gene: TRBV30; len: 13; j_gene: TRBJ1-6
CDR3aa: CASSIRGDPTDTQYF; v_gene: TRBV5-5; len: 15; j_gene: TRBJ2-3
CDR3aa: CASSEEGRAANVLTF; v_gene: TRBV6-1; len: 15; j_gene: TRBJ2-6
CDR3aa: CASSQDSGRHGYEQYF; v_gene: TRBV14; len: 16; j_gene: TRBJ2-7
CDR3aa: CASASRTTADTQYF; v_gene: TRBV19; len: 14; j_gene: TRBJ2-3
CDR3aa: CASSFKREQYF; v_gene: TRBV7-2; len: 11; j_gene: TRBJ2-7
CDR3aa: CASSLRQGGYTEAFF; v_gene: TRBV7-2; len: 15; j_gene: TRBJ1-1
CDR3aa: CASSYSGAVRGTEAFF; v_gene: TRBV6-5; len: 16; j_gene: TRBJ1-1
CDR3aa: CASSQPRDTDTQYF; v_gene: TRBV3-1/TRBV3-2; len: 14; j_gene: TRBJ2-3
CDR3aa: CASSLRHETQYF; v_gene: TRBV12-3/TRBV12-4; len: 12; j_gene: TRBJ2-5
CDR3aa: CASSQRATTFEAFF; v_gene: TRBV19; len: 14; j_gene: TRBJ1-1
CDR3aa: CASQGRGNQPQHF; v_gene: TRBV7-2; len: 13; j_gene: TRBJ1-5
CDR3aa: CAIGSSGGAYNEQFF; v_gene: TRBV7-7; len: 15; j_gene: TRBJ2-1
CDR3aa: CASPQGRRGNYEQYF; v_gene: TRBV12-1; len: 15; j_gene: TRBJ2-7